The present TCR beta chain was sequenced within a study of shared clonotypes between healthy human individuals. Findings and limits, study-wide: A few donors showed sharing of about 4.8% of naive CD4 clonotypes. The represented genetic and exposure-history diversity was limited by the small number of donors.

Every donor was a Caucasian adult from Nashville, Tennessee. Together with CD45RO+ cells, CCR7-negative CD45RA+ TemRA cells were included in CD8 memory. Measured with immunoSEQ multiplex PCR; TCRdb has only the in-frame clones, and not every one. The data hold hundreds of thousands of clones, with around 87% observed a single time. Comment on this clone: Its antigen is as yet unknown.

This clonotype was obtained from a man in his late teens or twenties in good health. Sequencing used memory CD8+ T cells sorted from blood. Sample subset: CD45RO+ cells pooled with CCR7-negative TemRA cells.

This CDR3 is CASRVSGENTIYF. As DNA, the CDR3 is TGTGCCAGCCGGGTCTCTGGTGAAAACACCATATATTTT. The gene calls are TRBV19 and TRBJ1-3; D is unclear. Germline CDR1 reads LNHDA; CDR2 reads SQIVND (reference sequence). The CDR3 spans 13 residues. V dropped 9 bases and J dropped 6 bases, with 15 bases sitting between them.